The 3 T cell receptor beta chains listed next were all sequenced from one sample in a study of OX40 agonist ivuxolimab in advanced cancers. The assay was immunoSEQ multiplex PCR, and TCRdb's table has in-frame clones only and misses some. The sample holds 61,000 or so clones, about 86% seen once. This specimen consisted of CD4+ or CD8+ T cells sorted from blood, obtained in a trial of the OX40 agonist ivuxolimab. All receptors derive from an adult with an advanced solid tumor such as melanoma, head and neck, liver or kidney cancer.

This chain connects TRBV6-5 to TRBJ1-1; D might be TRBD1 (6 bases). The CDR3 is 11 amino acids. Trimming cost V 6 bases and J 11 bases, with 13 bases left between them. From germline, CDR1 is MNHEY and CDR2 SVGAGI. CDR3 nucleotide sequence: TGTGCCAGCAGCCGGGGGGCCAACGCTTTCTTT. Protein: CASSRGANAFF.

The chain recombines TRBV5-1 with TRBJ2-1; 7 bases are shared with TRBD1. J lost 5 bases, V lost 4 bases, and 9 bases had no gene match. The CDR3 totals 15 residues. CDR1 and CDR2 from the germline V gene are SGHRS and YFSETQ. CDR3 sequence (DNA): TGCGCCAGCAGCCGGGACAGCCTCCGCCACAATGAGCAGTTCTTC. This translates into CASSRDSLRHNEQFF.

The chain couples TRBV6-5 to TRBJ1-4; D unclear. Trimming cost V 2 bases and J 8 bases, with 9 bases left between them. Looked up from germline, CDR1 is MNHEY and CDR2 is SVGAGI. There are 13 residues in the CDR3. This CDR3 is CASSYHQQEKLFF. Here the CDR3 DNA reads TGTGCCAGCAGTTACCACCAACAGGAAAAACTGTTTTTT.